A selection of T cell receptor beta chains follows, all from one sample in a study of response to subunit inactivated influenza vaccine. MiXCR, applied by TCRdb to the RT-PCR reads, yields one record per CDR3 protein. This table has some 480,000 distinct CDR3 sequences, approximately 10% appearing once. The sample in question was PBMCs from blood, obtained roughly 46 days after vaccination. The receptors here all came from a man aged 50 to 59 who received an inactivated influenza vaccine. CDR3s leave out the opening cysteine and the closing phenylalanine or tryptophan.

j_gene,v_gene,CDR3aa
TRBJ2-5,TRBV10-3,AIRDSAQETQY
TRBJ1-2,TRBV12-3/TRBV12-4,ASSLGVKGYT
TRBJ2-3,TRBV24-1,ATSDRTSGYTDTQY
TRBJ1-3,TRBV9,ASSVATGFGGAGNTIY
TRBJ2-7,TRBV27,ASSLREGYEQY
TRBJ2-7,TRBV7-9,ASSKGQGSEQY
TRBJ2-1,TRBV9,ASSPTPDIHNEQF
TRBJ2-7,TRBV5-1,ASSQGGTSGGDYEQY
TRBJ2-7,TRBV15,ATSRDIQRDYH
TRBJ1-4,TRBV18,ASSPNAGNEKLF
TRBJ2-3,TRBV20-1,SASFPGTSTDTQY
TRBJ2-3,TRBV7-9,ASSFGTGTVGADTQY
TRBJ1-2,TRBV5-4,ASSCHGT
TRBJ1-1,TRBV4-1,ASSQVRALGTEAF
TRBJ2-1,TRBV24-1,ATSVTGASYNEQF
TRBJ1-2,TRBV4-3,ASSQGDGDANYGYT
TRBJ2-1,TRBV4-3,ASSPLGAGGEQF
TRBJ2-5,TRBV5-1,ASSLGTTGRVETQY
TRBJ2-7,TRBV4-1,ASSLRPGQGYEQY
TRBJ2-5,TRBV6-5,ASSLLGTGGIETQY
TRBJ2-5,TRBV11-2,ASSLAVETQY
TRBJ2-6,TRBV9,ASSVVGATANVLT
TRBJ1-1,TRBV7-9,ASSLENSGTGGAF
TRBJ2-5,TRBV7-8,ASSPRHGGGETQY
TRBJ2-3,TRBV20-1,SARLGGSTDTQY
TRBJ2-1,TRBV5-1,ASSLAAGGLGEQF
TRBJ2-6,TRBV20-1,SVPARSSGANVLT
TRBJ2-5,TRBV20-1,SAVLGTSGRQETQY